The 9 T cell receptor beta chains below all came from one sample that was sequenced in a study of blood T cell repertoires in COVID-19. Sequenced by immunoSEQ multiplex PCR; TCRdb stores in-frame clones only, minus some. The table lists 200,000 to 250,000 clones, approximately 90% of them singletons. The sample comprised peripheral blood. The origin of the receptors is a man between 25 and 39 years old with COVID-19, enrolled during active disease.

The chain recombines TRBV19 with TRBJ2-7; weak D call: TRBD1 (6 bases). The CDR3 spans 14 residues. V dropped 6 bases and J dropped 5 bases, with 17 bases sitting between them. Per germline, CDR1 LNHDA and CDR2 SQIVND (reference sequence). The CDR3 region has the DNA TGTGCCAGTAGAGCCCATACTGGGGACAACGAGCAGTACTTC. This codes for CASRAHTGDNEQYF.

V is TRBV29-1 and J is TRBJ1-2, with TRBD1 as a possible D gene (6 bases). The V gene lost 4 bases and the J gene lost 6 bases, with 12 bases spanning the gap. CDR1 and CDR2 (germline): SQVTM, ANQGSEA. The CDR3 runs 12 residues. CDR3 region: CSVASGVNGYTF. The CDR3 nucleotides read TGCAGCGTTGCGTCAGGGGTGAATGGCTACACCTTC.

The rearrangement uses TRBV29-1 and TRBJ1-2; TRBD1 might be the D (6 bases). The germline CDR1 and CDR2 sequences are SQVTM and ANQGSEA. Trimming cost V 7 bases and J 2 bases, with 11 bases left between them. The CDR3 is 12 amino acids. DNA of the CDR3: TGCAGCGGATGGACAGTAAACTATGGCTACACCTTC. Translated, it gives CSGWTVNYGYTF.

The gene calls are TRBV18 and TRBJ2-5, with 9 positions matching TRBD2. Germline V CDR1 and CDR2: KGHSH, LQKENI. The CDR3 length is 16 residues. Trimming cost V 5 bases and J 2 bases; bases outside gene matches: 9. Here the CDR3 reads CASSGLSGGTQETQYF. The DNA for the CDR3 is TGTGCCAGCTCAGGGCTGAGCGGGGGGACGCAAGAGACCCAGTACTTC.

This clone was counted between two and nine times. One end of the junction is discordant with germline, which a read error may explain. This chain uses TRBV7-6 with TRBJ1-4, with TRBD1 matching 10 bases. The length of the CDR3 is 15 residues. The germline gives CDR1 SGHVS, CDR2 FNYEAQ. The CDR3 coding sequence is TGTGCCAGCACCTTAGGGACAGGGGCGGCTGAAAAACTGTTTTTT. Protein: CASTLGTGAAEKLFF.

The J gene is TRBJ1-1, the V gene TRBV7-2; 9 positions agree with TRBD1. Germline V gene data show CDR1 as SGHTA and CDR2 as FQGNSA. The CDR3 is made up of 13 amino acids. V was pared by 8 bases and J by 0 bases, with 1 base of the junction left unmatched. The CDR3, as DNA: TGTGCCAGCGGACAGGGGATGAACACTGAAGCTTTCTTT. It yields the protein CASGQGMNTEAFF.

This chain uses TRBV7-9 with TRBJ1-1; D is undetermined. Trimming left V 2 bases short and J 1 base short, with 11 bases between. In germline, CDR1 is SEHNR, CDR2 FQNEAQ (reference sequence). The CDR3 extends over 15 amino acids. CDR3 sequence reads: CASSLTTTGNTEAFF. As DNA, the CDR3 is TGTGCCAGCAGCTTAACAACGACGGGGAACACTGAAGCTTTCTTT.

The J gene is TRBJ1-1, the V gene TRBV28; 10 nucleotides line up with TRBD1. With V trimmed by 4 bases and J by 7 bases, 9 bases remained unmatched. The CDR3 runs 15 residues. The germline gives CDR1 MDHEN, CDR2 SYDVKM. The CDR3 reads CASSSSPRDRGEAFF. The CDR3 nucleotides are TGTGCCAGCAGTTCCAGCCCCCGGGACAGGGGTGAAGCTTTCTTT.

The V and J genes are TRBV7-2 and TRBJ2-1; no reliable D call. Germline CDR1 SGHTA, CDR2 FQGNSA. V was shortened by 5 bases and J by 4 bases, with 9 bases between the two germline ends. This CDR3 region has 13 residues. CDR3 in DNA: TGTGCCAGCAGCGTGGTCCGGTACAATGAGCAGTTCTTC. Its protein product is CASSVVRYNEQFF.